This TCR beta chain was identified during a study of blood T cell repertoires in COVID-19. Looking at the study overall: Acute and convalescent COVID-19 samples came from the United States, Italy and Spain. PBMCs, B-cell-depleted T cells, or T cells provided the cDNA or gDNA that made up the material.

The CDR3 contains 13 residues. Germline CDR1 MDHEN, CDR2 SYDVKM. V shed 9 bases and J shed 8 bases, with 14 bases lying between them. Only in-frame clones appear in the TCRdb table, and some are missing; sequencing was by immunoSEQ multiplex PCR. Here the sample spans more than 250,000 clones, 65% to 90% being singletons. This receptor was taken from a man over 45 with active or convalescent COVID-19. This chain links TRBV28 with TRBJ1-6, with D maybe TRBD1 (5 bases). Sequenced sample: peripheral blood. CDR3 residues: CASSDRIDSPLHF. The CDR3 DNA follows: TGTGCCAGTTCAGACAGAATAGATTCACCCCTCCACTTT.